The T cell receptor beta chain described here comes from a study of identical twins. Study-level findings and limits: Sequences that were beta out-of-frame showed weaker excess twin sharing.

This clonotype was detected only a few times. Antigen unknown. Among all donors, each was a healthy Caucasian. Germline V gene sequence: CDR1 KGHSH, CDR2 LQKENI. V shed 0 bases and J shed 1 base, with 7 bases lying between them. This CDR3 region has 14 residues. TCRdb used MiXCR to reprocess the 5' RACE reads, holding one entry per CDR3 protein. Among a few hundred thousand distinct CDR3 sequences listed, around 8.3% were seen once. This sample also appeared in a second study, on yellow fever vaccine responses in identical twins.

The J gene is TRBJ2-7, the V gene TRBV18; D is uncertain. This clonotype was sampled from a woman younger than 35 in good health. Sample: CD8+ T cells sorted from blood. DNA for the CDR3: TGTGCCAGCTCACCACCGACCTTTTCCTACGAGCAGTACTTC. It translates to CASSPPTFSYEQYF.